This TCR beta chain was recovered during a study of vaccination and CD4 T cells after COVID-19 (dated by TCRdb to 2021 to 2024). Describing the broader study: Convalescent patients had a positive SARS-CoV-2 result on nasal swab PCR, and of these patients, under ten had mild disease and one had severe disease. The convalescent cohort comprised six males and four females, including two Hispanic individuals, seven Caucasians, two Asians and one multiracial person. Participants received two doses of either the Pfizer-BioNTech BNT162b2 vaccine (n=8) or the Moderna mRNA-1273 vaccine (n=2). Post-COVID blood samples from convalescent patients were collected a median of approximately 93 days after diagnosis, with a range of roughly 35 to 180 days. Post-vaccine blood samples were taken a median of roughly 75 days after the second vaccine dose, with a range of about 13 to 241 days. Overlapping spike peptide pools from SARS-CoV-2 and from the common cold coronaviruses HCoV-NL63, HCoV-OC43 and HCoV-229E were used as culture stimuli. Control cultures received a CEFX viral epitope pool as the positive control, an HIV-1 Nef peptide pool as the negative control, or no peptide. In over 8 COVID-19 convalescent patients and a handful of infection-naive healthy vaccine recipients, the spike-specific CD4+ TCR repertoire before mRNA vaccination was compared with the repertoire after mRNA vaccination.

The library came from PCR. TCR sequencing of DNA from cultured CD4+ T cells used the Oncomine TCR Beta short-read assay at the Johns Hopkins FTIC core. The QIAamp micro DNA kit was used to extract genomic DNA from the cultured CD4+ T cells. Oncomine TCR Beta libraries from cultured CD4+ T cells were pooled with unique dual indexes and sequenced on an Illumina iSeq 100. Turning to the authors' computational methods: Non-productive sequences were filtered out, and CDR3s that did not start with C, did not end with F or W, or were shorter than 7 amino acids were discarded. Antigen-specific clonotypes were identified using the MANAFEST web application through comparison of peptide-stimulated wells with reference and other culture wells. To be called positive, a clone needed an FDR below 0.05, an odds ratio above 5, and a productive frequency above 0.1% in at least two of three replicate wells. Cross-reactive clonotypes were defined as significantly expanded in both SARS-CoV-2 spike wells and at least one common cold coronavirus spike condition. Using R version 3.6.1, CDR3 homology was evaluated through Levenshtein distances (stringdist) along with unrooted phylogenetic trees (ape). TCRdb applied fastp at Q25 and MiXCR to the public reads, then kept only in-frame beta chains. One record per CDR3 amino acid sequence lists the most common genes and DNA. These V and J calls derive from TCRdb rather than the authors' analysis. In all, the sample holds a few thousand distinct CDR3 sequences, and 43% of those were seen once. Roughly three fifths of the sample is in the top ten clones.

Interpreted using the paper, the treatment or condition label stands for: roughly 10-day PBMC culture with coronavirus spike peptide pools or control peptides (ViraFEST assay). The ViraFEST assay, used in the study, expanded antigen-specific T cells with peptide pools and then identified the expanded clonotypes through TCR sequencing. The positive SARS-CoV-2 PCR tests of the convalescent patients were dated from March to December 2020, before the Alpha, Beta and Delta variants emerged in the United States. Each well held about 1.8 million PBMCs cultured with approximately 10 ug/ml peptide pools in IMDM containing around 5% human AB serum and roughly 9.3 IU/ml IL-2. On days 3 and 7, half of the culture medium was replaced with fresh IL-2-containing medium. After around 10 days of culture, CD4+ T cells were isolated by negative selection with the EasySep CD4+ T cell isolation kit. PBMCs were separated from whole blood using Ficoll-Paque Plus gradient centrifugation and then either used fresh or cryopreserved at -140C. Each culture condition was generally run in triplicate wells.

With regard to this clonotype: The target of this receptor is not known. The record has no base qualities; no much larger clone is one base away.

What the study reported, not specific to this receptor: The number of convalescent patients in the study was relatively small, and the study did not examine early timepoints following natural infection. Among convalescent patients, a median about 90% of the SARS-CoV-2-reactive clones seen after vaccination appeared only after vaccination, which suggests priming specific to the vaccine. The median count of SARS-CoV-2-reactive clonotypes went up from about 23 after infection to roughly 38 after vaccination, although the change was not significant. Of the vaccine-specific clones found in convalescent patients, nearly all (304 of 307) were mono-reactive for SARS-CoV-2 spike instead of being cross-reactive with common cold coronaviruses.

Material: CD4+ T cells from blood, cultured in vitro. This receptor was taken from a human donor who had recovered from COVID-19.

CDR3 reads: CASSKQARDGNQPQHF. The sequenced DNA is TGTGCCAGCAGCAAACAGGCCAGGGATGGCAATCAGCCCCAGCATTTT. The rearranged chain carries TRBV21-1 and TRBJ1-5; whether TRBD1, the table's D call, matches the DNA was not checked. TRBV21-1 is described as a pseudogene. There are 16 amino acids in the CDR3, from cysteine to phenylalanine inclusive. Of the read, only the CDR3 DNA is kept; its 48 bases are in frame from base 1.